This T cell receptor beta chain was captured by sequencing in a study of blood T cell repertoires in COVID-19. Measured with immunoSEQ multiplex PCR; TCRdb has only the in-frame clones, and not every one. The repertoire holds about 210,000 clones, 80% to 85% seen once, with more than 8.5% in the top ten. Germline-derived CDR1 and CDR2 are SQVTM and ANQGSEA. The CDR3 extends over 15 amino acids. The V and J ends lost 6 bases and 6 bases, in that order; junction bases with no gene match: 14. This receptor was identified in a woman between 50 and 59 years old with acute COVID-19. The chain uses TRBV29-1 and TRBJ2-7, with 10 bases aligning to TRBD2. Sequenced: PBMCs or T cells enriched from blood (not recorded which). CDR3 sequence: CSVTSPLAGVREQYF. The CDR3, as DNA: TGCAGCGTAACAAGCCCGCTAGCGGGAGTTCGCGAGCAGTACTTC.